What follows describes a single T cell receptor beta chain. The sample is drawn from a study of shared T cell receptors in the human thymus. Sequenced by immunoSEQ multiplex PCR; TCRdb stores in-frame clones only, minus some. In the table there are about 540,000 clones, 75% to 85% of which are singletons. V gave up 2 bases and J gave up 7 bases, with 10 bases separating them. Per germline, CDR1 SGHNT and CDR2 YYREEE (reference sequence). The CDR3 totals 13 residues. This sample was shared with a second study, whose subject was human thymus T cells. From that second work: In corrective heart surgery, resections were taken, and these provided the thymus tissue. Thymic and blood repertoires showed apparently biased V and J gene usage. There were highly overlapping thymic repertoires among unrelated individuals, as related research reported.

This sequence joins TRBV5-4 and TRBJ1-5, with D possibly being TRBD1 (5 bases). The source of this sequence is a boy under two years old with a congenital heart defect. Sample: thymocytes. This chain's CDR3 is CASSFWGDQPQHF. The CDR3 nucleotides are TGTGCCAGCAGCTTTTGGGGCGACCAGCCCCAGCATTTT. The whole variable domain, filled in from reference TRBV5-4 and TRBJ1-5, reads ETGVTQSPTHLIKTRGQQVTLRCSSQSGHNTVSWYQQALGQGPQFIFQYYREEENGRGNFPPRFSGLQFPNYSSELNVNALELDDSALYLCASSFWGDQPQHFGDGTRLSIL.